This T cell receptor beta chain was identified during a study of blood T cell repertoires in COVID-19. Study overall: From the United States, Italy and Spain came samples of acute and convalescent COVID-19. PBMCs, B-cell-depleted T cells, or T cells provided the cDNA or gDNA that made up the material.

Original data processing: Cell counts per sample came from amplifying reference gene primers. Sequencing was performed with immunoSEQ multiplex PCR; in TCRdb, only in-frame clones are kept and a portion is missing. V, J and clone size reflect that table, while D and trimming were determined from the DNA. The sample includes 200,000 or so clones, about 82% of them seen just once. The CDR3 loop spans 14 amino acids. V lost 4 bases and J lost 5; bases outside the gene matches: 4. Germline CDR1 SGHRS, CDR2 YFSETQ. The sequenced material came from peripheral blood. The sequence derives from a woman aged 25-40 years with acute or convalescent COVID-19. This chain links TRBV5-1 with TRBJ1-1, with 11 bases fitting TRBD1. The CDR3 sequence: CASSVGTGGTEAFF. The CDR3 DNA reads TGCGCCAGCAGCGTTGGGACAGGGGGGACTGAAGCTTTCTTT.